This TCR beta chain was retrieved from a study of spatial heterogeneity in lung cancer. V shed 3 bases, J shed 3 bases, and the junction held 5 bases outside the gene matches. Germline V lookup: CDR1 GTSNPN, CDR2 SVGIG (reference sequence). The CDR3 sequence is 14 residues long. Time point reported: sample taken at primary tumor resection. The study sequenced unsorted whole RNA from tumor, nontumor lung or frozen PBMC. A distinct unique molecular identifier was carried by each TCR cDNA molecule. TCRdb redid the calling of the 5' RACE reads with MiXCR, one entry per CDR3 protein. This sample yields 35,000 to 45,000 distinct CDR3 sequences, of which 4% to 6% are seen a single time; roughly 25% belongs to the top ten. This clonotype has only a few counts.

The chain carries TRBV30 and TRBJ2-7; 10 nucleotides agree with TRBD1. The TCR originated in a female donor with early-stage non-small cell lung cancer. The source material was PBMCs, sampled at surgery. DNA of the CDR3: TGTGCCTGGAGGGGACAGGGGCGGAACTACGAGCAGTACTTC. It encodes CAWRGQGRNYEQYF.